Listed here are 3 T cell receptor beta chains from one sample, sequenced in a study of T cell clones after liver transplantation. Assay: immunoSEQ multiplex PCR; the TCRdb copy retains only in-frame clones and omits some. The sample has tens of thousands of clones; around 85% are singletons. The input for sequencing was CD8+ T cells from blood, taken 12 months after liver transplant. Receptors originate from a human patient who received a liver transplant. Some T cells may be transferred from the graft donor.

This clone was observed once. The chain couples TRBV13 to TRBJ2-1, with 13 bases lining up with TRBD2. V gave up 6 bases and J gave up 0 bases; unmatched junction bases: 14. The CDR3 is 20 amino acids. The germline gives CDR1 PRHDT, CDR2 FYEKMQ (reference sequence). Here the CDR3 reads CASSSRVAGTSGISYNEQFF. In nucleotides, the CDR3 is TGTGCCAGCAGTTCCCGGGTAGCTGGGACTAGCGGGATCTCCTACAATGAGCAGTTCTTC.

The chain recombines TRBV28 with TRBJ1-2; TRBD1 is a possible D gene (6 bases). Between the trimmed V and J ends, which lost 6 bases and 3 bases, there was a span of 23 bases. The CDR3 length is 17 residues. The germline CDR1 and CDR2 sequences are MDHEN and SYDVKM. This CDR3 is CASRTLITGPRDYGYTF. The CDR3 DNA reads TGTGCCAGCAGGACACTGATCACAGGGCCTCGGGACTATGGCTACACCTTC.

The rearrangement uses TRBV18 and TRBJ2-2; 9 positions match TRBD1. The CDR3 is 16 residues long. Germline assignment: CDR1 KGHSH and CDR2 LQKENI. After removal of 6 bases from V and 4 bases from J, the junction contained 9 bases not matched to a gene. Written as DNA, the CDR3 is TGTGCCAGCTCCCACCCCGGGACAGGGCCCACCGGGGAGCTGTTTTTT. Translation gives CASSHPGTGPTGELFF.